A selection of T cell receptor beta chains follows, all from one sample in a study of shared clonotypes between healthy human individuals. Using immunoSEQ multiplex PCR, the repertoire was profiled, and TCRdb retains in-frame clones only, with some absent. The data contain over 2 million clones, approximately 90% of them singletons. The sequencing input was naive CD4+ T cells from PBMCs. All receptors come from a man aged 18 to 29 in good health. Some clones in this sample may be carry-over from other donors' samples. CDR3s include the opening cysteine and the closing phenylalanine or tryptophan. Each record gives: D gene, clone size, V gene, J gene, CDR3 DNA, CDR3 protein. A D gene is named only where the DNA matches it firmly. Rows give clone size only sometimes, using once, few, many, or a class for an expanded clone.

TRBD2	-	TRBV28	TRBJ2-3	TGTGCCAGCACCTCGGGGGGGAAGGCAGATACGCAGTATTTT	CASTSGGKADTQYF
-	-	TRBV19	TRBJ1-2	TGTGCCAGTAGTATCCCCCAGGCCCTCTATGGCTACACCTTC	CASSIPQALYGYTF
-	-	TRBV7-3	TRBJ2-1	TGTGCCAGCAGTCCCCCCCCCGGGACCAGTTTTAATGAGCAGTTCTTC	CASSPPPGTSFNEQFF
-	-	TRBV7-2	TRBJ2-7	TGTGCCAGCAGCTTAGGGGTTAGTTACGAGCAGTACTTC	CASSLGVSYEQYF
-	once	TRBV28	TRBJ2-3	TGTGCCAGCAGCCTCCCCTTGACAGCCCAGAAGGGCACAGATACGCAGTATTTT	CASSLPLTAQKGTDTQYF
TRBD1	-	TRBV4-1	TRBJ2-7	TGCGCCAGCAGCCAAGCTGTCCAGGGGGCATCCTACGAGCAGTACTTC	CASSQAVQGASYEQYF
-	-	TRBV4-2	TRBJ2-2	TGTGCCAGCAGCCAAGATATGAGAACCGGCACCGGGGAGCTGTTTTTT	CASSQDMRTGTGELFF
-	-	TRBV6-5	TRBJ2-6	TGTGCCAGCCGGGCATCTGGGGCCAACGTCCTGACTTTC	CASRASGANVLTF
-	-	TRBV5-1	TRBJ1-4	TGCGCCAGCAGCTTGGCACAGGGCGTTGGTGAAAAACTGTTTTTT	CASSLAQGVGEKLFF
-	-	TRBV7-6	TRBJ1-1	TGTGCCAGCAGCTTAGCCCTCGCAGGGCATGCTTTCTTT	CASSLALAGHAFF